These 31 T cell receptor beta chains originate from one sample sequenced in a study of beta chain features in type 1 diabetes (dated by TCRdb to the late 2010s). Libraries were constructed by the immunoSEQ multiplex PCR assay. The High Capacity cDNA Reverse Transcription Kit was used to reverse transcribe all of the isolated RNA, meaning that expressed TCRB transcripts were what got sequenced. This is the immuneACCESS table as TCRdb keeps it, with only in-frame sequences that have V and J called. A part of the clones is gone; compared with another copy, unresolved V genes explain less than half, and the rest is unexplained. The sample table lists 130,000 to 150,000 clones, 6.9% of them with a count of one. More than 1.1% of the sample comes from the top ten. The specimen sequenced was central memory CD4+ T cells from blood. These TCRs come from a woman in her 30s in good health.

The chain links TRBV7-2 to TRBJ2-5; D gene uncertain. Germline values: CDR1 SGHTA, CDR2 FQGNSA. V lost 3 bases and J 5 bases, leaving 7 bases between the germline ends. There are 12 residues in the CDR3. The chain's CDR3 is CASSFSQETQYF. The CDR3 DNA reads as TGTGCCAGCAGCTTTTCGCAGGAGACCCAGTACTTC.

The table lists this clone with a few counts. This chain uses TRBV10-3 with TRBJ2-7; 11 bases are a match to TRBD2. This CDR3 is 14 amino acids long. The trim removed 3 bases at V and 3 bases at J, leaving 1 base unmatched. Germline V gene data show CDR1 as ENHRY and CDR2 as SYGVKD. The CDR3 loop reads CAISELAGVYEQYF. The CDR3 DNA reads as TGTGCCATCAGTGAACTAGCGGGAGTCTACGAGCAGTACTTC.

This clone has a handful of counts. This chain connects TRBV7-2 to TRBJ2-2; no reliable D call. Trimming took 5 bases from V and 0 from J, leaving 7 bases between them. This CDR3 is 14 amino acids long. The germline V gene encodes CDR1 SGHTA and CDR2 FQGNSA. The CDR3 nucleotides read TGTGCCAGCAGCCCCTCCCCGAACACCGGGGAGCTGTTTTTT. Its protein product is CASSPSPNTGELFF.

DNA for the CDR3: TGTGCCAGCAGTTTCAGGGGACCGGGGCCCCAGCATTTT. Its protein product is CASSFRGPGPQHF. The V gene is TRBV27, the J gene TRBJ1-5; perhaps TRBD1 as D (6 bases). CDR3 length equals 13 residues. V was shortened by 3 bases and J by 9 bases, with 12 bases between the two germline ends. The germline CDR1 and CDR2 sequences are MNHEY and SMNVEV (reference sequence).

The table lists this clone with a few counts. The chain has TRBV9 and TRBJ2-3; 7 bases map to TRBD2. The J segment lost 5 bases and the V segment lost 4 bases, leaving 4 bases of the junction unmatched. The CDR3 runs 13 residues. Germline values: CDR1 SGDLS, CDR2 YYNGEE. CDR3 sequence (DNA): TGTGCCAGCAGCAGCGGGGTGGGAGATACGCAGTATTTT. It translates to CASSSGVGDTQYF. The entire variable domain, with the rest obtained from reference TRBV9 and TRBJ2-3, is as follows: DSGVTQTPKHLITATGQRVTLRCSPRSGDLSVYWYQQSLDQGLQFLIQYYNGEERAKGNILERFSAQQFPDLHSELNLSSLELGDSALYFCASSSGVGDTQYFGPGTRLTVL.

This clone was observed a few times. The V call is TRBV10-3, the J call TRBJ2-1; TRBD2 aligns across 13 bases. Germline V gives CDR1 ENHRY, CDR2 SYGVKD. This CDR3 has 16 amino acids. V shed 6 bases and J 6 bases; nucleotides not matched to a gene: 8. In DNA form, the CDR3 reads TGTGCCATCAGAGCCTCACTAGCGGGAGGGGTCAATGAGCAGTTCTTC. This gives the protein CAIRASLAGGVNEQFF.

The chain combines TRBV27 with TRBJ2-1; tentative D call: TRBD2 (5 bases). This CDR3 has 15 residues. From germline, CDR1 is MNHEY and CDR2 SMNVEV (reference sequence). V was pared by 6 bases and J by 7 bases, with 19 bases between. CDR3 region: CASRRQAAGLNEQFF. As DNA, the CDR3 is TGTGCCAGCAGGAGACAAGCGGCAGGTCTTAATGAGCAGTTCTTC.

The chain recombines TRBV6-1 with TRBJ2-7; D not certain. Trimming took 6 bases from V and 3 from J, leaving 6 bases between them. Germline CDR1 MNHNS, CDR2 SASEGT. CDR3 length equals 11 residues. CDR3 region: CASRSVYEQYF. The CDR3 region has the DNA TGTGCCAGCAGATCAGTCTACGAGCAGTACTTC.

This clone was counted only a few times. The V call is TRBV28, the J call TRBJ2-2, with TRBD1 identical over 7 bases. Losses at the gene ends were 5 bases for V and 6 bases for J; bases not matched to a gene: 12. The CDR3 sequence is 16 residues long. Germline CDR1 reads MDHEN; CDR2 reads SYDVKM. The CDR3 here is CASSKLGTALPGELFF. The DNA for the CDR3 is TGTGCCAGCAGTAAACTCGGGACAGCCCTCCCCGGGGAGCTGTTTTTT.

This clone appeared a few times. The V and J genes are TRBV27 and TRBJ2-7; TRBD1 matches at 8 bases. Per the germline V gene, CDR1 is MNHEY and CDR2 is SMNVEV (reference sequence). J lost 2 bases, V lost 4 bases, and 7 bases had no gene match. The CDR3 extends over 15 amino acids. The CDR3 loop reads CASSSPGQAPYEQYF. For the CDR3, the DNA is TGTGCCAGCAGTTCCCCGGGACAGGCCCCCTACGAGCAGTACTTC.

The genes are TRBV7-8 and TRBJ1-5; 9 bases line up with TRBD1. J was trimmed by 4 bases and V by 8 bases; bases with no gene match: 3. Germline assignment: CDR1 SGHVS and CDR2 FQNEAQ. The CDR3 loop spans 13 amino acids. The CDR3 nucleotides are TGTGCCAGCCAGGACAGGGGAAATCAGCCCCAGCATTTT. Translated, it gives CASQDRGNQPQHF.

V gene TRBV9 combines with J gene TRBJ2-2; 16 bases map to TRBD2. The trim removed 1 base at V and 8 bases at J, leaving 8 bases unmatched. The CDR3 spans 18 residues. CDR1 and CDR2 from the germline V gene are SGDLS and YYNGEE. CDR3: CASSVTAGTSGRVGELFF. The CDR3 DNA sequence: TGTGCCAGCAGCGTAACAGCCGGGACTAGCGGGAGGGTTGGGGAGCTGTTTTTT.

This clone was found a few times. The chain uses TRBV4-2 and TRBJ1-1, with D hard to call. Germline lookup yields CDR1 LGHNA and CDR2 YNFKEQ. CDR3 length: 16 amino acids. The germline V and J ends were trimmed by 0 bases and 3 bases, with 14 bases remaining between them. CDR3 DNA sequence: TGTGCCAGCAGCCAAGATTCTGGGAGGTGGGACACTGAAGCTTTCTTT. It yields the protein CASSQDSGRWDTEAFF.

The chain links TRBV19 to TRBJ1-3; TRBD1 might be the D (6 bases). The CDR3 sequence is 16 residues long. The V gene's germline CDR1 is LNHDA and CDR2 SQIVND (reference sequence). V lost 3 bases and J 0 bases, leaving 12 bases between the germline ends. The CDR3 DNA sequence: TGTGCCAGTAGTATCTCGGGACACAACTCTGGAAACACCATATATTTT. Translating it yields CASSISGHNSGNTIYF.

The genes are TRBV14 and TRBJ1-1; D is uncertain. Germline CDR1 SGHDN, CDR2 FVKESK. Trimming left V 3 bases short and J 1 base short, with 12 bases between. The CDR3 has 15 residues. CDR3 residues: CASSQAGGWNTEAFF. CDR3 coding DNA: TGTGCCAGCAGCCAGGCGGGAGGCTGGAACACTGAAGCTTTCTTT.

A few counts support this clone. The CDR3 sequence is CASLATSGHNEQFF. CDR3 coding DNA: TGCGCCAGCTTAGCAACTAGCGGACACAATGAGCAGTTCTTC. The genes are TRBV5-1 and TRBJ2-1; TRBD2 matches 8 bases. Looked up from germline, CDR1 is SGHRS and CDR2 is YFSETQ. The CDR3 consists of 14 residues. V gave up 7 bases and J gave up 5 bases; unmatched junction bases: 8.

This clone was observed a few times. The chain recombines TRBV4-2 with TRBJ2-5; 11 bases line up with TRBD2. V lost 0 bases to trimming and J lost 0 bases; unmatched junction nucleotides: 18. Per germline, CDR1 LGHNA and CDR2 YNFKEQ. The CDR3 has 22 amino acids. CDR3 in amino acids: CASSQDRGIPGLAASNQETQYF. The CDR3 coding sequence is TGTGCCAGCAGCCAAGATCGGGGCATTCCGGGACTAGCGGCTTCTAACCAAGAGACCCAGTACTTC.

Turning to this clone: Sequence at one end of the junction differs from germline and may be a read error. V is TRBV7-2 and J is TRBJ2-3, with 7 bases matching TRBD2. Looked up from germline, CDR1 is SGHTA and CDR2 is FQGNSA. The CDR3 extends over 15 amino acids. The CDR3 is CASSQTKASGDTQYF. CDR3 coding DNA: TGCGCCAGCAGCCAAACTAAGGCTAGCGGAGATACGCAGTATTTT. The full variable domain, completed using reference TRBV7-2 and TRBJ2-3, is GAGVSQSPSNKVTEKGKDVELRCDPISGHTALYWYRQSLGQGLEFLIYFQGNSAPDKSGLPSDRFSAERTGGSVSTLTIQRTQQEDSAVYLCASSQTKASGDTQYFGPGTRLTVL.

This chain uses TRBV10-3 with TRBJ2-7; D remains ambiguous. The CDR3 has 14 amino acids. Per the germline V gene, CDR1 is ENHRY and CDR2 is SYGVKD. V was clipped by 0 bases and J by 4 bases, with 10 bases between them. CDR3 sequence reads: CAISESAGPYEQYF. The DNA of the CDR3 is TGTGCCATCAGTGAGTCAGCAGGTCCATACGAGCAGTACTTC.

This clone was detected a few times. The chain employs TRBV5-4 and TRBJ2-2; TRBD1 aligns across 7 bases. Germline lookup yields CDR1 SGHNT and CDR2 YYREEE (reference sequence). Trimming cost V 3 bases and J 8 bases; bases outside gene matches: 13. The CDR3 consists of 16 residues. This chain's CDR3 is CASSSSTGFGSGELFF. CDR3 nucleotide sequence: TGTGCCAGCAGCTCTTCGACAGGGTTCGGGTCTGGGGAGCTGTTTTTT.

This clone came up a few times. The rearrangement uses TRBV7-3 and TRBJ2-3; 7 nucleotides match TRBD2. Germline V gene data show CDR1 as SGHTA and CDR2 as FQGTGA. Germline trimming cut 2 bases from V and 3 bases from J; bases unmatched to any gene: 5. CDR3 size: 15 residues. The DNA of the CDR3 is TGTGCCAGCAGCTTATTGGGAGGGCCGACAGATACGCAGTATTTT. Protein: CASSLLGGPTDTQYF. Together with reference TRBV7-3 and TRBJ2-3, the CDR3 gives the full variable domain: GAGVSQTPSNKVTEKGKYVELRCDPISGHTALYWYRQSLGQGPEFLIYFQGTGAADDSGLPNDRFFAVRPEGSVSTLKIQRTERGDSAVYLCASSLLGGPTDTQYFGPGTRLTVL.

The rearrangement uses TRBV9 and TRBJ2-4, with TRBD2 as a possible D gene (5 bases). This CDR3 is built from 15 residues. V was clipped by 1 base and J by 7 bases, with 15 bases between them. Germline-derived CDR1 and CDR2 are SGDLS and YYNGEE. CDR3 DNA: TGTGCCAGCAGCGTAACCGGCGAGGGTTTGAACATTCAGTACTTC. Translated: CASSVTGEGLNIQYF.

This clone was seen ten or more times. V gene TRBV7-2 combines with J gene TRBJ1-2; D is uncertain. CDR3 length: 12 residues. Germline CDR1 and CDR2: SGHTA and FQGNSA. V lost 1 base and J 8 bases, leaving 8 bases between the germline ends. The CDR3 is CASSLEQQGYTF. DNA of the CDR3: TGTGCCAGCAGCTTAGAACAGCAAGGCTACACCTTC.

This clone was detected only a few times. The rearrangement uses TRBV9 and TRBJ2-5, with 7 nucleotides matching TRBD2. The V segment lost 2 bases and the J segment 5 bases; nucleotides outside the gene matches: 15. The length of the CDR3 is 17 residues. The V gene's germline CDR1 is SGDLS and CDR2 YYNGEE. CDR3 loop: CASSVTPWGPGGETQYF. The CDR3 DNA sequence: TGTGCCAGCAGCGTTACCCCGTGGGGTCCCGGGGGGGAGACCCAGTACTTC.

This clone was recorded a few times. The chain is built from TRBV30 and TRBJ2-5; 7 bases fit TRBD2. This CDR3 spans 13 amino acids. Unmatched junction bases numbered 0, after V lost 0 bases and J lost 2 bases. Germline V gene data show CDR1 as GTSNPN and CDR2 as SVGIG (reference sequence). CDR3 sequence: CAWSVGGQETQYF. The CDR3 bases are TGTGCCTGGAGTGTCGGGGGGCAAGAGACCCAGTACTTC.

J is TRBJ2-1 and V is TRBV19, with D possibly TRBD1 on 6 matching bases. The CDR3 has 12 residues. Trimming cost V 4 bases and J 9 bases, with 10 bases left between them. Germline assignment: CDR1 LNHDA and CDR2 SQIVND (reference sequence). CDR3: CASSRGRSEQFF. The CDR3 coding sequence is TGTGCCAGTAGTAGGGGGCGGAGTGAGCAGTTCTTC.

This chain links TRBV7-9 with TRBJ2-5, with 10 bases aligning to TRBD2. Germline CDR1 and CDR2: SEHNR and FQNEAQ (reference sequence). The CDR3 is 14 residues long. J lost 4 bases, V lost 3 bases, and 2 bases had no gene match. CDR3 residues: CASSFPSGRETQYF. In nucleotides, the CDR3 is TGTGCCAGCAGCTTCCCTAGCGGGAGAGAGACCCAGTACTTC.

This clone was counted only a few times. This sequence joins TRBV19 and TRBJ2-5; 8 nucleotides agree with TRBD2. The CDR3 loop spans 12 amino acids. Germline CDR1 is LNHDA and CDR2 is SQIVND (reference sequence). V lost 8 bases, J lost 5 bases, and 4 bases stayed unmatched. The CDR3 nucleotides are TGTGCCAGTCTTCGGGGGGGTGAGACCCAGTACTTC. It encodes CASLRGGETQYF. The full variable domain, in which reference TRBV19 and TRBJ2-5 provide the parts outside the CDR3, is DGGITQSPKYLFRKEGQNVTLSCEQNLNHDAMYWYRQDPGQGLRLIYYSQIVNDFQKGDIAEGYSVSREKKESFPLTVTSAQKNPTAFYLCASLRGGETQYFGPGTRLLVL.

This clone was detected a few times. The chain has TRBV7-9 and TRBJ2-1, with 9 bases that match TRBD2. The CDR3 length is 15 residues. Per the germline V gene, CDR1 is SEHNR and CDR2 is FQNEAQ (reference sequence). With V trimmed by 5 bases and J by 5 bases, 7 bases remained unmatched. CDR3 amino acids: CASSLGASGDNEQFF. The CDR3 DNA sequence: TGTGCCAGCAGCCTGGGGGCTAGCGGGGACAATGAGCAGTTCTTC.

V is TRBV28 and J is TRBJ1-4, with 9 positions matching TRBD1. The CDR3 has 14 amino acids. J lost 11 bases, V lost 3 bases, and 7 bases had no gene match. Germline-derived CDR1 and CDR2 are MDHEN and SYDVKM. The CDR3 protein is CASSLGQGRRKLFF. CDR3 DNA: TGTGCCAGCAGTTTGGGACAGGGTAGAAGGAAACTGTTTTTT.

This sequence joins TRBV19 and TRBJ1-5; D is possibly TRBD1 (6 bases). V was pared by 10 bases and J by 0 bases, with 16 bases between. CDR3 length equals 15 residues. Germline V gene sequence: CDR1 LNHDA, CDR2 SQIVND (reference sequence). DNA for the CDR3: TGTGCCACCGCACAGAGGGGGTATAGCAATCAGCCCCAGCATTTT. Amino acids: CATAQRGYSNQPQHF.